The 30 T cell receptor beta chains below all came from one sample that was sequenced in a study of blood T cell repertoires in COVID-19. The data were produced by immunoSEQ multiplex PCR, yet TCRdb's version contains in-frame clones alone and is incomplete. The table has 130,000 to 150,000 clones, about 86% seen once. Sequencing input: peripheral blood. The receptors were gathered from a human donor in a cohort sampled during active COVID-19.

The gene calls are TRBV4-1 and TRBJ1-2, with unresolved D. Germline CDR1 MGHRA, CDR2 YSYEKL. This CDR3 has 18 amino acids. Trimming removed 2 bases at V and 6 bases at J, with 25 bases between. CDR3 residues: CASSQYGASEELFNGYTF. DNA for the CDR3: TGCGCCAGCAGCCAATATGGTGCCAGTGAGGAGTTATTTAATGGCTACACCTTC.

V usage is TRBV5-1 and J usage is TRBJ2-7; D perhaps matches TRBD2 (6 bases). V lost 4 bases, J lost 4 bases, and 12 bases lay in between. Germline V gene sequence: CDR1 SGHRS, CDR2 YFSETQ. The CDR3 contains 13 residues. CDR3: CASSRGLQYEQYF. The CDR3 coding sequence is TGCGCCAGCAGCCGCGGACTACAATACGAGCAGTACTTC.

The gene calls are TRBV18 and TRBJ1-6, with TRBD1 matching 9 bases. CDR3 length: 18 amino acids. Germline CDR1 reads KGHSH; CDR2 reads LQKENI. V lost 1 base, J lost 7 bases, and 11 bases stayed unmatched. The CDR3 sequence is CASSPQNVHGQGNSPLHF. The CDR3 DNA follows: TGTGCCAGCTCACCACAGAACGTACACGGACAGGGGAATTCACCCCTCCACTTT.

The chain joins TRBV7-8 to TRBJ2-1, with no clear D. Germline V CDR1 and CDR2: SGHVS, FQNEAQ. This CDR3 has 11 amino acids. The V end lost 5 bases, the J end lost 6 bases, and 5 bases lay between the germline ends. CDR3 nucleotide sequence: TGTGCCAGCAGCCGACTCAATGAGCAGTTCTTC. It translates to CASSRLNEQFF.

The chain uses TRBV20-1 and TRBJ2-7; D is undetermined. The CDR3 has 11 amino acids. CDR1 is DFQATT and CDR2 is SNEGSKA in the germline V gene (reference sequence). Trimming cost V 6 bases and J 2 bases, with 8 bases left between them. The CDR3 region is CSASLAYEQYF. The CDR3 DNA is TGCAGTGCCTCTCTAGCCTACGAGCAGTACTTC.

J is TRBJ2-2 and V is TRBV5-6, with D tentatively TRBD2 (5 bases). Trimming stripped 0 bases from V and 0 bases from J, with 9 bases between. The CDR3 is made up of 16 amino acids. CDR1 and CDR2 (germline): SGHDT, YYEEEE. The CDR3 coding sequence is TGTGCCAGCAGCTTGGCTGCAGCGGCGAACACCGGGGAGCTGTTTTTT. Protein sequence: CASSLAAAANTGELFF.

V is TRBV18 and J is TRBJ1-1; D is ambiguous. Trimming took 6 bases from V and 8 from J, leaving 19 bases between them. Germline V gene sequence: CDR1 KGHSH, CDR2 LQKENI. CDR3 length: 14 amino acids. The CDR3 coding sequence is TGTGCCAGCTCGTCCTCCGGAGAGTCCGTCGAAGCTTTCTTT. Encoded protein: CASSSSGESVEAFF. Drawing the rest from reference TRBV18 and TRBJ1-1, the complete variable domain is NAGVMQNPRHLVRRRGQEARLRCSPMKGHSHVYWYRQLPEEGLKFMVYLQKENIIDESGMPKERFSAEFPKEGPSILRIQQVVRGDSAAYFCASSSSGESVEAFFGQGTRLTVV.

The chain carries TRBV6-5 and TRBJ2-3; D may be TRBD1 (5 bases). Germline V gene data show CDR1 as MNHEY and CDR2 as SVGAGI. V was shortened by 3 bases and J by 3 bases, with 10 bases between the two germline ends. The length of the CDR3 is 14 residues. This CDR3 reads CASSYRQSTDTQYF. The DNA for the CDR3 is TGTGCCAGCAGTTATCGACAGAGTACAGATACGCAGTATTTT.

This chain uses TRBV18 with TRBJ1-1; 9 nucleotides agree with TRBD1. With V trimmed by 3 bases and J by 5 bases, 1 base remained unmatched. The CDR3 extends over 13 amino acids. The germline CDR1 and CDR2 sequences are KGHSH and LQKENI. The CDR3 loop reads CASSPGQGTEAFF. The CDR3 coding sequence is TGTGCCAGCTCACCGGGACAGGGTACTGAAGCTTTCTTT.

The chain has TRBV29-1 and TRBJ2-7; no definite D call. The CDR3 runs to 12 residues. Trimming removed 6 bases at V and 1 base at J, with 10 bases between. CDR1 SQVTM and CDR2 ANQGSEA come from the germline V gene. The CDR3 DNA reads TGCAGCGTAGAGACTGATTCCTACGAGCAGTACTTC. This encodes CSVETDSYEQYF.

This chain links TRBV27 with TRBJ2-7, with 7 nucleotides matching TRBD2. With 7 bases clipped from V and 3 bases from J, the junction kept 0 bases outside the gene matches. Looked up from germline, CDR1 is MNHEY and CDR2 is SMNVEV (reference sequence). There are 11 residues in the CDR3. The CDR3 DNA follows: TGTGCCAGCACTAGCGGCTACGAGCAGTACTTC. Its translation: CASTSGYEQYF.

The rearrangement links TRBV6-5 to TRBJ1-6; 7 bases align to TRBD1. V dropped 6 bases and J dropped 5; count of bases not matched to a gene: 7. There are 15 residues in the CDR3. Germline-derived CDR1 and CDR2 are MNHEY and SVGAGI. For the CDR3, the DNA is TGTGCCAGCAGGGTGCAGGGACAGAATAATTCACCCCTCCACTTT. Translation: CASRVQGQNNSPLHF.

This clone occurred a few times. The CDR3 sequence is CASSADRGAGHGYTF. CDR3 DNA sequence: TGTGCCAGCAGCGCGGACAGGGGGGCGGGTCATGGCTACACCTTC. The chain employs TRBV9 and TRBJ1-2, with 10 bases aligning to TRBD1. Germline V gene data show CDR1 as SGDLS and CDR2 as YYNGEE. This CDR3 is built from 15 residues. V lost 3 bases to trimming and J lost 6 bases; unmatched junction nucleotides: 8.

V and J are TRBV15 and TRBJ2-1, with D possibly TRBD1 on 7 matching bases. V lost 1 base to trimming and J lost 4 bases, with 17 bases between them. The CDR3 is 17 amino acids. Germline V gene sequence: CDR1 LNHNV, CDR2 YYDKDF (reference sequence). DNA for the CDR3: TGTGCCACCAGCAGAGCCACCGGGCCAGGGGGGTACAATGAGCAGTTCTTC. The encoded protein is CATSRATGPGGYNEQFF. Full variable domain (remainder filled in from reference TRBV15 and TRBJ2-1): DAMVIQNPRYQVTQFGKPVTLSCSQTLNHNVMYWYQQKSSQAPKLLFHYYDKDFNNEADTPDNFQSRRPNTSFCFLDIRSPGLGDTAMYLCATSRATGPGGYNEQFFGPGTRLTVL.

V gene TRBV5-1 combines with J gene TRBJ1-2, with no clear D. V gave up 2 bases and J gave up 4 bases, with 9 bases separating them. Germline CDR1 is SGHRS and CDR2 is YFSETQ. This CDR3 contains 13 residues. The CDR3 loop is CASSFGPSYGYTF. In nucleotides, the CDR3 is TGCGCCAGCAGCTTTGGCCCCAGCTATGGCTACACCTTC.

The rearrangement joins TRBV2 to TRBJ2-7; 11 bases are a match to TRBD2. CDR3 length equals 15 residues. Trimming removed 6 bases from V and 2 bases from J; junction bases left unmatched: 6. The germline CDR1 and CDR2 sequences are SNHLY and FYNNEI. The CDR3 DNA reads as TGTGCCAGCAGGGCAAGACTAGCGGGGACCTACGAGCAGTACTTC. Its protein product is CASRARLAGTYEQYF.

This clone has only one observation. The chain carries TRBV28 and TRBJ2-1; 11 bases align to TRBD2. This CDR3 is 16 amino acids long. After removal of 6 bases from V and 7 bases from J, the junction contained 11 bases not matched to a gene. Germline CDR1 MDHEN, CDR2 SYDVKM. CDR3 amino acids: CASRRISGRAGNEQFF. The CDR3 DNA follows: TGTGCCAGCAGACGGATTAGCGGGAGGGCGGGGAATGAGCAGTTCTTC.

This chain links TRBV4-3 with TRBJ1-6; no clear D gene. The CDR3 contains 19 residues. Germline V lookup: CDR1 LGHNA, CDR2 YSLEER. V was clipped by 0 bases and J by 0 bases, with 15 bases between them. In DNA form, the CDR3 reads TGCGCCAGCAGCCAAGACGATGTCAGGCGCTACTCCTATAATTCACCCCTCCACTTT. Its translation: CASSQDDVRRYSYNSPLHF.

V usage is TRBV6-5 and J usage is TRBJ1-5; maybe TRBD1 (5 bases). The length of the CDR3 is 15 residues. The V end lost 6 bases, the J end lost 4 bases, and 16 bases lay between the germline ends. In germline, CDR1 is MNHEY, CDR2 SVGAGI. The CDR3 DNA follows: TGTGCCAGCAGGCTCGGCCGCGGGGCGAATCAGCCCCAGCATTTT. Its protein is CASRLGRGANQPQHF.

The chain links TRBV28 to TRBJ2-5; D gene ambiguous. This CDR3 contains 15 residues. V lost 4 bases to trimming and J lost 0 bases, with 12 bases between them. Germline lookup yields CDR1 MDHEN and CDR2 SYDVKM. The CDR3 DNA follows: TGTGCCAGCAGTTCTATTGTACAGCACCAAGAGACCCAGTACTTC. This sequence encodes CASSSIVQHQETQYF. The variable domain in full, completed from reference TRBV28 and TRBJ2-5, reads DVKVTQSSRYLVKRTGEKVFLECVQDMDHENMFWYRQDPGLGLRLIYFSYDVKMKEKGDIPEGYSVSREKKERFSLILESASTNQTSMYLCASSSIVQHQETQYFGPGTRLLVL.

The chain uses TRBV7-2 and TRBJ2-3; D gene uncertain. The CDR3 has 15 residues. With 1 base removed from V and 2 bases from J, the gap between germline ends came to 10 bases. Looked up from germline, CDR1 is SGHTA and CDR2 is FQGNSA. The CDR3 spells CASSLGLSFTDTQYF. In DNA form, the CDR3 reads TGTGCCAGCAGCTTAGGCCTGAGCTTCACAGATACGCAGTATTTT.

V gene TRBV28 combines with J gene TRBJ1-4; 7 positions agree with TRBD1. CDR1 and CDR2 from the germline V gene are MDHEN and SYDVKM. The CDR3 loop spans 18 amino acids. Germline trimming cut 3 bases from V and 0 bases from J; bases unmatched to any gene: 10. CDR3 amino acids: CASSLARQGKPTNEKLFF. CDR3 DNA sequence: TGTGCCAGCAGTTTGGCTAGACAGGGCAAACCAACTAATGAAAAACTGTTTTTT.

The gene calls are TRBV5-6 and TRBJ1-6; D remains ambiguous. V was pared by 4 bases and J by 6 bases, with 8 bases between. The length of the CDR3 is 13 residues. Germline V lookup: CDR1 SGHDT, CDR2 YYEEEE. CDR3 region: CASSVTGNSPLHF. In DNA form, the CDR3 reads TGTGCCAGCAGCGTGACGGGTAATTCACCCCTCCACTTT.

The chain uses TRBV7-2 and TRBJ1-1, with a weak D call TRBD1 (6 bases). The CDR3 contains 15 residues. The germline V and J ends were trimmed by 5 bases and 1 base, with 14 bases remaining between them. Germline-derived CDR1 and CDR2 are SGHTA and FQGNSA. CDR3 region: CASSPTTGPNTEAFF. DNA of the CDR3: TGTGCCAGCAGCCCAACCACAGGGCCGAACACTGAAGCTTTCTTT.

V usage is TRBV5-1 and J usage is TRBJ2-2; TRBD2 is a possible D gene (6 bases). Germline values: CDR1 SGHRS, CDR2 YFSETQ. This CDR3 region has 15 residues. V was clipped by 5 bases and J by 4 bases, with 15 bases between them. The CDR3 here is CASREDGGITGELFF. In DNA form, the CDR3 reads TGCGCCAGCAGAGAGGATGGAGGGATCACCGGGGAGCTGTTTTTT.

The chain combines TRBV5-1 with TRBJ1-3; D gene ambiguous. The CDR3 spans 15 residues. V lost 0 bases to trimming and J lost 0 bases, with 7 bases between them. Germline values: CDR1 SGHRS, CDR2 YFSETQ. CDR3: CASSLDFYSGNTIYF. The CDR3 region has the DNA TGCGCCAGCAGCTTGGACTTCTACTCTGGAAACACCATATATTTT. The whole variable domain, remainder taken from reference TRBV5-1 and TRBJ1-3, is KAGVTQTPRYLIKTRGQQVTLSCSPISGHRSVSWYQQTPGQGLQFLFEYFSETQRNKGNFPGRFSGRQFSNSRSEMNVSTLELGDSALYLCASSLDFYSGNTIYFGEGSWLTVV.

This clone appeared once. The gene calls are TRBV28 and TRBJ2-2; perhaps TRBD2 as D (5 bases). Germline loops: CDR1 MDHEN, CDR2 SYDVKM. Trimming left V 1 base short and J 3 bases short, with 12 bases between. CDR3 size: 16 residues. CDR3 nucleotide sequence: TGTGCCAGCAGTTTATTCATGACTACCTACACCGGGGAGCTGTTTTTT. Translating it yields CASSLFMTTYTGELFF.

The V gene is TRBV7-2, the J gene TRBJ2-1; 9 positions agree with TRBD2. Germline loops: CDR1 SGHTA, CDR2 FQGNSA. The CDR3 is 15 residues long. The ends lost 1 base at V and 6 bases at J; junction bases unmatched: 4. This CDR3 is CASSLGGRAFNEQFF. CDR3 coding DNA: TGTGCCAGCAGCTTAGGCGGGAGGGCGTTCAATGAGCAGTTCTTC.

The gene calls are TRBV5-4 and TRBJ1-1, with a possible D match to TRBD1 (6 bases). CDR1 and CDR2 from the germline V gene are SGHNT and YYREEE (reference sequence). The CDR3 is 14 amino acids. In DNA form, the CDR3 reads TGTGCTTTCAGCTTGTACAGGGAGAACACTGAAGCTTTCTTT. This gives the protein CAFSLYRENTEAFF.

The V gene is TRBV11-3, the J gene TRBJ2-7, with 7 bases that match TRBD1. The CDR3 runs to 15 residues. Germline values: CDR1 SGHNT, CDR2 YENEEA. The V and J ends lost 3 bases and 1 base, in that order; junction bases with no gene match: 6. CDR3 amino acids: CASSFSGTDSYEQYF. CDR3 nucleotide sequence: TGTGCCAGCAGCTTTTCCGGGACAGATTCCTACGAGCAGTACTTC.